This TCR beta chain was identified during a study of blood T cells in healthy people across ages. Next came a second PCR, run for about 6 to 11 cycles, which used a sample-barcoded 5' primer along with a J-beta primer mix. TCRdb processed the 5' RACE reads anew with MiXCR; each CDR3 protein has one entry. The sample has about 1.4 million distinct CDR3 sequences, roughly 64% seen once. It was around 10 milliliters of peripheral blood that were drawn from each donor. Whole-study findings and limits: Per million T cells, TCR beta diversity dropped about linearly as age rose. Higher diversity and more naive CD4+ cells were features of long-lived donors, compared to aged donors. PBMCs went unsorted, and a conclusive naive versus antigen-experienced comparison was therefore prevented.

This clonotype was recorded only once. Its antigen is not known. The CDR3 sequence is 13 residues long. The germline V and J ends were trimmed by 8 bases and 2 bases, with 11 bases remaining between them. The sample was blood. This clonotype originated in a man aged 18-30 years in good health. The V gene is TRBV12-3 or TRBV12-4, the J gene TRBJ2-3; weak D call: TRBD1 (6 bases). The CDR3 nucleotides are TGTGCCAGCGAACAGGGACACACAGATACGCAGTATTTT. It codes for CASEQGHTDTQYF.